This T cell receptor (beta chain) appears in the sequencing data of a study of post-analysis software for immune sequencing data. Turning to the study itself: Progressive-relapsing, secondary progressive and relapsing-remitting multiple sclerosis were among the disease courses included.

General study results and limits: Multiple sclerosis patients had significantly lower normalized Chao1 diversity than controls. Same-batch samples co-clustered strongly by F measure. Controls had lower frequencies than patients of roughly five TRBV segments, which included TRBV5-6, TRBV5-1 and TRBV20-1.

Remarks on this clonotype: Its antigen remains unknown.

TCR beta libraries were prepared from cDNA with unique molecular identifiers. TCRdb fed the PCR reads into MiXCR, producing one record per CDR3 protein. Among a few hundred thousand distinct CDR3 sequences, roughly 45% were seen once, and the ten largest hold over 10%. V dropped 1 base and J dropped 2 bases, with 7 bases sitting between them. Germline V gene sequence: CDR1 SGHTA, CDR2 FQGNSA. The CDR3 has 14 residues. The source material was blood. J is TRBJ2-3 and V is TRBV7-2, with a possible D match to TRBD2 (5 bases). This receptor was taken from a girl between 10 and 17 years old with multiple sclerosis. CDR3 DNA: TGTGCCAGCAGCTTAGAAGCGGACACAGATACGCAGTATTTT. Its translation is CASSLEADTDTQYF. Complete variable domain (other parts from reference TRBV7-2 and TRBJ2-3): GAGVSQSPSNKVTEKGKDVELRCDPISGHTALYWYRQSLGQGLEFLIYFQGNSAPDKSGLPSDRFSAERTGGSVSTLTIQRTQQEDSAVYLCASSLEADTDTQYFGPGTRLTVL.